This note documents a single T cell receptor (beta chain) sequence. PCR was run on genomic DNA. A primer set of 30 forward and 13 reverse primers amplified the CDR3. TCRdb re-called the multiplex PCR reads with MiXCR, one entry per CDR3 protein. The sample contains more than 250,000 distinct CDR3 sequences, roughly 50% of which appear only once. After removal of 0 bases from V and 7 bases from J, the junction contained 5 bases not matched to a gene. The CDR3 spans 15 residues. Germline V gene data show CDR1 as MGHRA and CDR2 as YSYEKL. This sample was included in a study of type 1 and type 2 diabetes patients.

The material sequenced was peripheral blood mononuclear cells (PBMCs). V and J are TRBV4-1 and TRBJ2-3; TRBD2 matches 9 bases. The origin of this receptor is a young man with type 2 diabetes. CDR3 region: CASSQEGTSFHTQYF. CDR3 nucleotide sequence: TGCGCCAGCAGCCAAGAAGGGACTAGCTTCCATACGCAGTATTTT.